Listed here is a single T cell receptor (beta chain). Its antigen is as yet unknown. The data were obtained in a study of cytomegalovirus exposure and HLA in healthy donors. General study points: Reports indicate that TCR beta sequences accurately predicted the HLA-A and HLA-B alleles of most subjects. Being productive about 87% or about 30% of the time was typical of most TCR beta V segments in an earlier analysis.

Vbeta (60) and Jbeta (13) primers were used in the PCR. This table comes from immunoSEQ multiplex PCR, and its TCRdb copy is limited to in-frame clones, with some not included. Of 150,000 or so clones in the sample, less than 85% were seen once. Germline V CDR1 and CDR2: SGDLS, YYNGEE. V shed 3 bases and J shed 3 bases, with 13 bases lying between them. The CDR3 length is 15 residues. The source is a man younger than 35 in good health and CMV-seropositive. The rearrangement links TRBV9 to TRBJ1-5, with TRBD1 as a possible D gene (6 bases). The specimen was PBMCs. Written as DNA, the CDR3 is TGTGCCAGCAGCGAGGGGGACGTGTCCAATCAGCCCCAGCATTTT. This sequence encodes CASSEGDVSNQPQHF.